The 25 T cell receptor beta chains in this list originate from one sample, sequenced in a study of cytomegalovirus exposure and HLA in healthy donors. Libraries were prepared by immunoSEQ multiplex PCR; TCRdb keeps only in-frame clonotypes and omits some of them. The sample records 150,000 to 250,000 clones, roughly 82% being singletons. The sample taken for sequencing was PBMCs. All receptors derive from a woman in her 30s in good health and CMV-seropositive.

The chain's CDR3 is CASSREHSYEQYF. Here the CDR3 DNA reads TGTGCCAGCAGTCGGGAGCACTCCTACGAGCAGTACTTC. J is TRBJ2-7 and V is TRBV6-1, with a weak D call TRBD2 (6 bases). The CDR3 is made up of 13 amino acids. V was pared by 5 bases and J by 0 bases, with 8 bases between. The germline CDR1 and CDR2 sequences are MNHNS and SASEGT.

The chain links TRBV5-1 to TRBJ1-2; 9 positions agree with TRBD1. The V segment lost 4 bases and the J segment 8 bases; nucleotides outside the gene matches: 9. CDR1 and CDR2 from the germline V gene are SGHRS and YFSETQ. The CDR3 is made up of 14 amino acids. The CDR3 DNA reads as TGCGCCAGCAGCCCTGGGTCGGGACAGGGAGGCTACACCTTC. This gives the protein CASSPGSGQGGYTF.

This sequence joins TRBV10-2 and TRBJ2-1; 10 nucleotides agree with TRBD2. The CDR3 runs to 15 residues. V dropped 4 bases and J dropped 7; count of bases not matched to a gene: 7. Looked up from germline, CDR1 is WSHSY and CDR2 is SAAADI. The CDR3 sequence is CASSGLAGVGNEQFF. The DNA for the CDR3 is TGCGCCAGCAGTGGCCTAGCGGGAGTTGGAAATGAGCAGTTCTTC.

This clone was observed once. The CDR3, as DNA: TGTGCCACCAGCCCGGAGACTAGCCACGAGCAGTACTTC. This encodes CATSPETSHEQYF. The gene calls are TRBV15 and TRBJ2-7; 7 bases map to TRBD2. Germline V gives CDR1 LNHNV, CDR2 YYDKDF (reference sequence). V dropped 5 bases and J dropped 5; count of bases not matched to a gene: 6. This CDR3 region has 13 residues.

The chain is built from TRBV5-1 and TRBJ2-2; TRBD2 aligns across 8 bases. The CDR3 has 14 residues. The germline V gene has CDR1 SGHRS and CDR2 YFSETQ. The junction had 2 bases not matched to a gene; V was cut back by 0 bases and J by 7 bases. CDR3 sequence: CASSLGLASGELFF. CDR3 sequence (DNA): TGCGCCAGCAGCTTGGGACTAGCGAGCGGGGAGCTGTTTTTT.

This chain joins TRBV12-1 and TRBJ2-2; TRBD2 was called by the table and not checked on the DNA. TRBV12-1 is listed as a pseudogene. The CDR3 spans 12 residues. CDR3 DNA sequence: TGTGCCAGCAGCTCCGGGACTGGGGAGCTGTTTTTT. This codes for CASSSGTGELFF.

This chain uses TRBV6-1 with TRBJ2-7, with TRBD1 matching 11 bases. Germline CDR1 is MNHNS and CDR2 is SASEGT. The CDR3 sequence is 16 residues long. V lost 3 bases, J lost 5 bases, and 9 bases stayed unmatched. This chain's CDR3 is CASSETQGQGGNEQYF. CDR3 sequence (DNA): TGTGCCAGCAGTGAGACCCAGGGACAGGGGGGTAACGAGCAGTACTTC.

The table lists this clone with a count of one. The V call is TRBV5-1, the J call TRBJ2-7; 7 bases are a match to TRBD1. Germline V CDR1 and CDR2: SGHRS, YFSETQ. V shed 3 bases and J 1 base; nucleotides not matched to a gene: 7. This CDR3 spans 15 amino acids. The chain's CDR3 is CASSWGQLGSYEQYF. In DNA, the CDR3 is TGCGCCAGCAGCTGGGGACAGTTGGGTTCCTACGAGCAGTACTTC.

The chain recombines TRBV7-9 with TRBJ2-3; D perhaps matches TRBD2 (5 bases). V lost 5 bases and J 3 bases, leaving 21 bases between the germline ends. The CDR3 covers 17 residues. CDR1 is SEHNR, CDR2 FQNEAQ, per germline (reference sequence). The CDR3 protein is CASSAARSGIGTDTQYF. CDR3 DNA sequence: TGTGCCAGCAGCGCTGCACGTTCCGGGATAGGGACAGATACGCAGTATTTT.

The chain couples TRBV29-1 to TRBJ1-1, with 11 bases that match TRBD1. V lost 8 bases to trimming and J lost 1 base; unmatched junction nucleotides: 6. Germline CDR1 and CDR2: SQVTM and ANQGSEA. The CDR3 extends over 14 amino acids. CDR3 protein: CSSSGQGANTEAFF. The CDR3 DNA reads TGCAGCTCTAGTGGACAGGGGGCGAACACTGAAGCTTTCTTT.

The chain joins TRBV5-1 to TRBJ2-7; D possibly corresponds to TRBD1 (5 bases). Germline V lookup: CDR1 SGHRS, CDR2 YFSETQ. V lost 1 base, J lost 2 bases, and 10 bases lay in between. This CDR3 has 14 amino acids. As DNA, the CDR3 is TGCGCCAGCAGCTTGATCGCAGGGCCCTACGAGCAGTACTTC. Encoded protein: CASSLIAGPYEQYF.

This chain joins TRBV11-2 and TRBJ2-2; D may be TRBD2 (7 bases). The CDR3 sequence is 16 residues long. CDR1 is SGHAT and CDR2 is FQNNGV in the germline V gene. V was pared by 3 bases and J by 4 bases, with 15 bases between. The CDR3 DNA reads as TGTGCCAGCAGCTTTGACGCCGGGGGGCGCACCGGGGAGCTGTTTTTT. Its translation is CASSFDAGGRTGELFF.

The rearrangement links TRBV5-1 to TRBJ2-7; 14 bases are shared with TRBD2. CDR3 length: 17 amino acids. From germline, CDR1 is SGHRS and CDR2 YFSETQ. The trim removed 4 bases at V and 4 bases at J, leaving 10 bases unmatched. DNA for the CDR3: TGCGCCAGCAGCCCGGGGACTAGCGGGAGTGTCACATACGAGCAGTACTTC. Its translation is CASSPGTSGSVTYEQYF.

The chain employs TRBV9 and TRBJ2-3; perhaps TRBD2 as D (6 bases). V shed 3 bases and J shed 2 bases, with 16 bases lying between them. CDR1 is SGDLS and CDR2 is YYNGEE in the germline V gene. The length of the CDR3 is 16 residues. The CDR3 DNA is TGTGCCAGCAGCGCCTCGCTAGCGAGCCTCACAGATACGCAGTATTTT. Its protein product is CASSASLASLTDTQYF. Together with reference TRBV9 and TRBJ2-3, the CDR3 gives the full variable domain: DSGVTQTPKHLITATGQRVTLRCSPRSGDLSVYWYQQSLDQGLQFLIQYYNGEERAKGNILERFSAQQFPDLHSELNLSSLELGDSALYFCASSASLASLTDTQYFGPGTRLTVL.

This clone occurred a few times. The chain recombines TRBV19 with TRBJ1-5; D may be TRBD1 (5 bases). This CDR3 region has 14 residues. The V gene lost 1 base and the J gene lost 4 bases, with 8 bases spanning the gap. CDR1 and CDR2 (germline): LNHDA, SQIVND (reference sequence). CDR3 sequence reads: CASSIVQGNQPQHF. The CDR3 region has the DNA TGTGCCAGTAGTATAGTTCAGGGAAATCAGCCCCAGCATTTT.

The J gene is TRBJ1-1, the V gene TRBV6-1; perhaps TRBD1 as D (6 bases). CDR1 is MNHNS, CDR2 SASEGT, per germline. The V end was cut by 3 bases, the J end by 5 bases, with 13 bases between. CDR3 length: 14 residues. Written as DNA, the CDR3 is TGTGCCAGCAGTGATACAGGGTCGGGGACTGAAGCTTTCTTT. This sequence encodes CASSDTGSGTEAFF.

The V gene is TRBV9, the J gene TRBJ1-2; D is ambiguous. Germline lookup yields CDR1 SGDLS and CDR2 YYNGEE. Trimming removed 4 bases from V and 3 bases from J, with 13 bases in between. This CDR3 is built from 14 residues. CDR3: CASSPPWGDYGYTF. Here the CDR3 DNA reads TGTGCCAGCAGCCCACCCTGGGGAGACTATGGCTACACCTTC.

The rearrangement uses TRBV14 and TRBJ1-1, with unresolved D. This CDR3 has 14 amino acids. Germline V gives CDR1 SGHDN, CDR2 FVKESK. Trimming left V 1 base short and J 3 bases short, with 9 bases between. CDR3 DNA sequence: TGTGCCAGCAGCCAAGTCGGGTGGGACACTGAAGCTTTCTTT. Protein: CASSQVGWDTEAFF.

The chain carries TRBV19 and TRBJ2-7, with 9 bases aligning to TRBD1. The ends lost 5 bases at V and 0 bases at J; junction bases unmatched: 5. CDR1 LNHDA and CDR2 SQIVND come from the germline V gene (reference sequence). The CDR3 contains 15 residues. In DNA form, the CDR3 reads TGTGCCAGTAGTGGGGGGACAGGGTACTCCTACGAGCAGTACTTC. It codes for CASSGGTGYSYEQYF.

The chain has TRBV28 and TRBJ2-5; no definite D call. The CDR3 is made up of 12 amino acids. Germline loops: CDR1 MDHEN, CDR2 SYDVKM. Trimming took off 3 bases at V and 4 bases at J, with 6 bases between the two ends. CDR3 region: CASSFVGETQYF. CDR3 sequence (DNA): TGTGCCAGCAGTTTTGTCGGAGAGACCCAGTACTTC.

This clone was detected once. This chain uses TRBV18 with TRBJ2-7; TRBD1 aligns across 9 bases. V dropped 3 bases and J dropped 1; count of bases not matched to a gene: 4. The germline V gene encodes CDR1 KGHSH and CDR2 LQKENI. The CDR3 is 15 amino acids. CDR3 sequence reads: CASSPTGGTSYEQYF. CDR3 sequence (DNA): TGTGCCAGCTCACCTACAGGGGGCACTTCCTACGAGCAGTACTTC.

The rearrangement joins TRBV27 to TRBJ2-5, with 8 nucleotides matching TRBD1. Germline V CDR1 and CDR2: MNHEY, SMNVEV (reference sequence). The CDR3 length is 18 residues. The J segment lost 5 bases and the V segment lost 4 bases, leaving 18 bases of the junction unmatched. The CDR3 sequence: CASSWTGSDVRGGETQYF. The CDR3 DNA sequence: TGTGCCAGCAGTTGGACAGGGTCGGACGTTAGGGGCGGTGAGACCCAGTACTTC.

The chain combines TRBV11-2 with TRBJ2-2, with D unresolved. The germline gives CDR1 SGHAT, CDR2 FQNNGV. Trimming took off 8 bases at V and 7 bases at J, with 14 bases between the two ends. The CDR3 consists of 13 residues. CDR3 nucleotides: TGTGCCAGCTGGAGCCTCCTAGGCGGGGAGCTGTTTTTT. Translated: CASWSLLGGELFF.

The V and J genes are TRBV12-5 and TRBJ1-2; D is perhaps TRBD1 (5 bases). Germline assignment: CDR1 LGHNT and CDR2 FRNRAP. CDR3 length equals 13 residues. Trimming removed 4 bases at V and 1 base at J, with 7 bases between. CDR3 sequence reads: CASGSDNNYGYTF. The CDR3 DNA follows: TGTGCTAGTGGTTCGGACAATAACTATGGCTACACCTTC. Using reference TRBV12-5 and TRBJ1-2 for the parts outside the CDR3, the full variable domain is DARVTQTPRHKVTEMGQEVTMRCQPILGHNTVFWYRQTMMQGLELLAYFRNRAPLDDSGMPKDRFSAEMPDATLATLKIQPSEPRDSAVYFCASGSDNNYGYTFGSGTRLTVV.

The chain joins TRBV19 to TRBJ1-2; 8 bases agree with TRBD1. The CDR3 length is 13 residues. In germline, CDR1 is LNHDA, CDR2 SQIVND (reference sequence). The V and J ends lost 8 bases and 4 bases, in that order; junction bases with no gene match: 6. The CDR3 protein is CASLDRASYGYTF. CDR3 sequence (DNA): TGTGCCAGTTTGGACAGGGCGTCCTATGGCTACACCTTC. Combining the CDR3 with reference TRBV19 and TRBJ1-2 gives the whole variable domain DGGITQSPKYLFRKEGQNVTLSCEQNLNHDAMYWYRQDPGQGLRLIYYSQIVNDFQKGDIAEGYSVSREKKESFPLTVTSAQKNPTAFYLCASLDRASYGYTFGSGTRLTVV.